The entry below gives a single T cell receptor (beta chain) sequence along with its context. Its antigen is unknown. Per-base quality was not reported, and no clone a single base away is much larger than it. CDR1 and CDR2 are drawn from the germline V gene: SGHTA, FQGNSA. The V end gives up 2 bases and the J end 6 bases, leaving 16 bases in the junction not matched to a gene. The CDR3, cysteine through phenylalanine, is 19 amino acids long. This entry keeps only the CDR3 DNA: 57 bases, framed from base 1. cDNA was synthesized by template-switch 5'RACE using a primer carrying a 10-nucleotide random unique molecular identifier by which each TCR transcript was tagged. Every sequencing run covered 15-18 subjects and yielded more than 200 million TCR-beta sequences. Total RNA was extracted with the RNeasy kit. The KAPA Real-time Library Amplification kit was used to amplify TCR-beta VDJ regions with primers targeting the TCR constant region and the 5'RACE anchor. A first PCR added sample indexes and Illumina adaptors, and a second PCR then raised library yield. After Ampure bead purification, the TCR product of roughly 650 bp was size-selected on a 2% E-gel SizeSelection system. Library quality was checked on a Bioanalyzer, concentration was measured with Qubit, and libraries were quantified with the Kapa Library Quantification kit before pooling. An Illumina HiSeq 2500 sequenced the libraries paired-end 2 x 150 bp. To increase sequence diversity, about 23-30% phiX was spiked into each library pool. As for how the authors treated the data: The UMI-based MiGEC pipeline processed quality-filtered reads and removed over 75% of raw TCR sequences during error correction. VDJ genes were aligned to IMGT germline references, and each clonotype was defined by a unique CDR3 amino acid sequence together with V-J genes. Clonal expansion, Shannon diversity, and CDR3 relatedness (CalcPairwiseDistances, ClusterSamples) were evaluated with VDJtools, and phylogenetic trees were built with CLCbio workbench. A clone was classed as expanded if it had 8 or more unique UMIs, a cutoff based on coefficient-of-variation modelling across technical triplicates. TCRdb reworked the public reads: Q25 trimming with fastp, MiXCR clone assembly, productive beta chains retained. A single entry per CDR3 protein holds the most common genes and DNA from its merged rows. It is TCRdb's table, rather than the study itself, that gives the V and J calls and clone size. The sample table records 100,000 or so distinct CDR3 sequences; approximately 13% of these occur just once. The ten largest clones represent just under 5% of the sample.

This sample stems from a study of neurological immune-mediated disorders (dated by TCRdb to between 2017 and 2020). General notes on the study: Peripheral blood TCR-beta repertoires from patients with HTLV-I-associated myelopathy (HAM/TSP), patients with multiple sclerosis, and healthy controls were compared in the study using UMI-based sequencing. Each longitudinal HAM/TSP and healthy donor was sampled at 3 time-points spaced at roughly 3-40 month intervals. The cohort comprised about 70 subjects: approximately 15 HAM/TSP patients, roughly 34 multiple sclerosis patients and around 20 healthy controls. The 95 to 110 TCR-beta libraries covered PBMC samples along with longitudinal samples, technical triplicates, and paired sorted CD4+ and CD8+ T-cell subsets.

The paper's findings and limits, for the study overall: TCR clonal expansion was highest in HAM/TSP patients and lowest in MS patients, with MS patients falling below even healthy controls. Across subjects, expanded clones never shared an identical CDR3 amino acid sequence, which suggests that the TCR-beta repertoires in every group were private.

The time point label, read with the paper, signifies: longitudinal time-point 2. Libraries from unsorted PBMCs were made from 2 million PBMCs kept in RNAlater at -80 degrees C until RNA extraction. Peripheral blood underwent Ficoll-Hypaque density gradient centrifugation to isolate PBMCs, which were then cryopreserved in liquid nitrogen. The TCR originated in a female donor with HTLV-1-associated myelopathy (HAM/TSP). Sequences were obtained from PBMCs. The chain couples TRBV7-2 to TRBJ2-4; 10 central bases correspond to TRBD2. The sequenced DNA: TGTGCCAGCAGCTTATACGGGGTGGTGGGTAGCGGGGGGAGAAACATTCAGTACTTC. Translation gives CASSLYGVVGSGGRNIQYF.